Shown below are 31 T cell receptor beta chains from a single sample sequenced in a study of blood T cell repertoires in COVID-19. Sequencing was performed with immunoSEQ multiplex PCR; in TCRdb, only in-frame clones are kept and a portion is missing. The sample contains roughly 100,000 clones, roughly 84% of which appear only once. Sequencing was done on a sample of peripheral blood. These receptors were taken from a human donor in a cohort sampled during active COVID-19.

CDR3 region: CASSLRLAGASYNEQFF. The DNA for the CDR3 is TGTGCCAGTAGCCTAAGACTAGCGGGGGCCTCCTACAATGAGCAGTTCTTC. This chain uses TRBV19 with TRBJ2-1; TRBD2 aligns across 12 bases. J gave up 0 bases and V 6 bases, and 6 bases lay outside the gene matches. The CDR3 covers 17 residues. The germline CDR1 and CDR2 sequences are LNHDA and SQIVND (reference sequence). Variable domain in full (rest from reference TRBV19 and TRBJ2-1): DGGITQSPKYLFRKEGQNVTLSCEQNLNHDAMYWYRQDPGQGLRLIYYSQIVNDFQKGDIAEGYSVSREKKESFPLTVTSAQKNPTAFYLCASSLRLAGASYNEQFFGPGTRLTVL.

This chain links TRBV10-1 with TRBJ2-5, with 8 bases lining up with TRBD2. This CDR3 has 14 residues. Germline trimming cut 10 bases from V and 5 bases from J; bases unmatched to any gene: 12. Germline-derived CDR1 and CDR2 are WNHNN and SYGVQD (reference sequence). The CDR3 is CATVRGGRVETQYF. The CDR3 DNA is TGCGCCACCGTACGGGGGGGGCGCGTGGAGACCCAGTACTTC.

The rearrangement uses TRBV18 and TRBJ1-5; D ambiguous. Trimming shortened V by 6 bases and J by 2 bases, and 11 bases separated the two germline ends. This CDR3 spans 14 amino acids. The germline V gene encodes CDR1 KGHSH and CDR2 LQKENI. CDR3 DNA: TGTGCCAGCTCGCAAAAAGAGGGCAATCAGCCCCAGCATTTT. This sequence encodes CASSQKEGNQPQHF.

V usage is TRBV11-2 and J usage is TRBJ2-1; 14 bases are a match to TRBD2. The CDR3 runs to 15 residues. Germline V CDR1 and CDR2: SGHAT, FQNNGV. Trimming removed 5 bases from V and 7 bases from J; junction bases left unmatched: 4. CDR3 sequence: CASSPGTSGSNEQFF. CDR3 nucleotides: TGTGCCAGCAGCCCCGGGACTAGCGGGAGTAATGAGCAGTTCTTC. Using reference TRBV11-2 and TRBJ2-1 for the parts outside the CDR3, the full variable domain is EAGVAQSPRYKIIEKRQSVAFWCNPISGHATLYWYQQILGQGPKLLIQFQNNGVVDDSQLPKDRFSAERLKGVDSTLKIQPAKLEDSAVYLCASSPGTSGSNEQFFGPGTRLTVL.

The chain is built from TRBV4-1 and TRBJ2-7; no reliable D call. This CDR3 is built from 15 residues. Germline V CDR1 and CDR2: MGHRA, YSYEKL. V was clipped by 6 bases and J by 0 bases, with 15 bases between them. This chain's CDR3 is CASSTDFHPSYEQYF. In DNA form, the CDR3 reads TGCGCCAGCAGTACTGACTTCCACCCCTCCTACGAGCAGTACTTC.

This clone showed up just once. This chain uses TRBV27 with TRBJ2-1; 10 nucleotides agree with TRBD2. V shed 5 bases, J shed 4 bases, and the junction held 5 bases outside the gene matches. Per germline, CDR1 MNHEY and CDR2 SMNVEV (reference sequence). The CDR3 runs 15 residues. In nucleotides, the CDR3 is TGTGCCAGCAGTCAGAGGACTAGCGGATACAATGAGCAGTTCTTC. Protein: CASSQRTSGYNEQFF.

The chain combines TRBV7-9 with TRBJ1-1; D gene uncertain. Germline CDR1 SEHNR, CDR2 FQNEAQ (reference sequence). The CDR3 is made up of 16 amino acids. Trimming removed 5 bases at V and 8 bases at J, with 24 bases between. CDR3 nucleotide sequence: TGTGCCAGCAGCCCCCGCGGCGAGGAAGGCCCGCCGGAAGCTTTCTTT. Protein product: CASSPRGEEGPPEAFF.

This rearrangement joins TRBV29-1 to TRBJ1-1; 8 positions agree with TRBD1. Trimming took 6 bases from V and 0 from J; bases not matched to a gene: 9. This CDR3 comprises 15 residues. Per the germline V gene, CDR1 is SQVTM and CDR2 is ANQGSEA. The DNA of the CDR3 is TGCAGCGTCGTAAGGACAGGGCGGATGAACACTGAAGCTTTCTTT. Protein sequence: CSVVRTGRMNTEAFF.

The table lists this clone with a count of one. The chain carries TRBV19 and TRBJ2-2; a possible D gene is TRBD1 (6 bases). Trimming took off 5 bases at V and 5 bases at J, with 12 bases between the two ends. The germline V gene encodes CDR1 LNHDA and CDR2 SQIVND (reference sequence). This CDR3 has 14 residues. The CDR3 loop reads CASSSQGRTGELFF. The CDR3 region has the DNA TGTGCCAGTAGTTCCCAGGGGCGGACCGGGGAGCTGTTTTTT.

The chain links TRBV5-1 to TRBJ2-7; D possibly corresponds to TRBD1 (6 bases). The CDR3 is 15 residues long. V was trimmed by 3 bases and J by 0 bases, leaving 13 bases between them. Germline CDR1 SGHRS, CDR2 YFSETQ. CDR3 in amino acids: CASSSRLDSSYEQYF. DNA of the CDR3: TGCGCCAGCAGCTCCCGTCTGGACAGCTCCTACGAGCAGTACTTC.

CDR3 region: CASSLNGGGTVLGRDTQYF. Written as DNA, the CDR3 is TGTGCCAGCAGCTTAAACGGCGGCGGGACTGTACTGGGGAGAGATACGCAGTATTTT. The chain combines TRBV11-2 with TRBJ2-3, with D maybe TRBD2 (6 bases). Trimming cost V 2 bases and J 5 bases, with 26 bases left between them. Germline V gene lookup returns CDR1 SGHAT and CDR2 FQNNGV. The length of the CDR3 is 19 residues.

The CDR3: CASRLRTGNRDTQYF. The CDR3 DNA sequence: TGTGCCAGTAGGCTCAGGACAGGGAACAGAGATACGCAGTATTTT. The rearrangement uses TRBV19 and TRBJ2-3; 8 positions match TRBD1. The length of the CDR3 is 15 residues. J gave up 5 bases and V 6 bases, and 10 bases lay outside the gene matches. The germline V gene encodes CDR1 LNHDA and CDR2 SQIVND (reference sequence). Full variable domain (missing parts from reference TRBV19 and TRBJ2-3): DGGITQSPKYLFRKEGQNVTLSCEQNLNHDAMYWYRQDPGQGLRLIYYSQIVNDFQKGDIAEGYSVSREKKESFPLTVTSAQKNPTAFYLCASRLRTGNRDTQYFGPGTRLTVL.

The V gene is TRBV7-6, the J gene TRBJ2-2; 12 bases agree with TRBD2. The junction had 10 bases not matched to a gene; V was cut back by 5 bases and J by 3 bases. Germline lookup yields CDR1 SGHVS and CDR2 FNYEAQ. The CDR3 spans 18 residues. In DNA, the CDR3 is TGTGCCAGCAGCGGCCGACTAGCGGGAGATTTAGACACCGGGGAGCTGTTTTTT. It yields the protein CASSGRLAGDLDTGELFF.

V usage is TRBV20-1 and J usage is TRBJ2-7; TRBD2 is a possible D gene (5 bases). The germline gives CDR1 DFQATT, CDR2 SNEGSKA (reference sequence). The V and J ends lost 3 bases and 7 bases respectively, with 16 bases between them. This CDR3 has 13 amino acids. This chain's CDR3 is CSASSPGVREQYF. The DNA for the CDR3 is TGCAGTGCTAGTTCCCCCGGGGTTCGGGAGCAGTACTTC.

The chain combines TRBV5-6 with TRBJ1-5, with TRBD1 identical over 8 bases. CDR3 length: 15 residues. The ends lost 1 base at V and 7 bases at J; junction bases unmatched: 7. CDR1 and CDR2 (germline): SGHDT, YYEEEE. The CDR3, as DNA: TGTGCCAGCAGCTTGAGTGGACAGGGTTTCCAGCCCCAGCATTTT. It yields the protein CASSLSGQGFQPQHF.

The chain has TRBV7-9 and TRBJ2-5; 7 nucleotides line up with TRBD1. CDR3 length: 14 residues. Germline CDR1 and CDR2: SEHNR and FQNEAQ (reference sequence). The V gene end was trimmed by 5 bases and the J gene end by 2 bases; junction bases not matched to a gene: 5. Here the CDR3 reads CASSPKGQQETQYF. The CDR3 nucleotides read TGTGCCAGCAGCCCCAAGGGACAGCAAGAGACCCAGTACTTC.

This clone was seen a single time. CDR3 nucleotides: TGTGCCAGCAGCTTTCTAGCGGGAGGGCTCCCCGGGGAGCTGTTTTTT. Translation gives CASSFLAGGLPGELFF. This sequence joins TRBV2 and TRBJ2-2; 12 nucleotides line up with TRBD2. This CDR3 is built from 16 residues. Losses at the gene ends were 6 bases for V and 6 bases for J; bases not matched to a gene: 8. Per germline, CDR1 SNHLY and CDR2 FYNNEI.

This sequence joins TRBV25-1 and TRBJ1-2; TRBD1 aligns across 11 bases. The trim removed 4 bases at V and 4 bases at J, leaving 11 bases unmatched. This CDR3 has 17 residues. Germline lookup yields CDR1 MGHDK and CDR2 SYGVNS. DNA of the CDR3: TGTGCCAGCAGTGTCCCCGGACAGGGGGCGCATACCTATGGCTACACCTTC. Translating it yields CASSVPGQGAHTYGYTF.

This clone was recorded only once. The rearrangement links TRBV6-6 to TRBJ2-7; TRBD1 might be the D (5 bases). The CDR3 totals 14 residues. The germline V gene encodes CDR1 MNHNY and CDR2 SVGAGI (reference sequence). V was cut by 7 bases and J by 1 base, with 14 bases left in between. CDR3 loop: CASTLTAGSYEQYF. The CDR3 DNA sequence: TGTGCCAGCACCCTAACGGCAGGGTCCTACGAGCAGTACTTC.

The chain links TRBV5-1 to TRBJ1-1; 8 bases align to TRBD1. The CDR3 is made up of 15 amino acids. Germline values: CDR1 SGHRS, CDR2 YFSETQ. J gave up 1 base and V 0 bases, and 2 bases lay outside the gene matches. The CDR3 region has the DNA TGCGCCAGCAGCTTGGCCGGACAGGGGAACACTGAAGCTTTCTTT. Translating it yields CASSLAGQGNTEAFF.

The CDR3 coding sequence is TGTGCCAGCAGTGCTCAGACAGGGGGAACGGGAAACACCATATATTTT. Translated: CASSAQTGGTGNTIYF. This chain joins TRBV28 and TRBJ1-3; 9 bases are a match to TRBD1. J gave up 4 bases and V 5 bases, and 9 bases lay outside the gene matches. The CDR3 sequence is 16 residues long. Germline CDR1 and CDR2: MDHEN and SYDVKM.

This clone was seen only a few times. This chain links TRBV11-1 with TRBJ1-2, with a tentative D call TRBD1 (6 bases). Trimming took 4 bases from V and 0 from J, leaving 9 bases between them. The CDR3 extends over 14 amino acids. Germline V gene data show CDR1 as SGHAT and CDR2 as FQDESV (reference sequence). The CDR3 loop reads CASSSTGSNYGYTF. The CDR3, as DNA: TGTGCCAGCAGCTCGACAGGATCTAACTATGGCTACACCTTC.

This clone has only a few counts. The V and J genes are TRBV7-3 and TRBJ2-7, with 7 bases lining up with TRBD2. The CDR3 extends over 14 amino acids. The V and J ends lost 5 bases and 1 base, in that order; junction bases with no gene match: 5. Per the germline V gene, CDR1 is SGHTA and CDR2 is FQGTGA. CDR3 DNA: TGTGCCAGCAGCCAAAACGGGGGGTCCTACGAGCAGTACTTC. Translating gives CASSQNGGSYEQYF.

The rearrangement links TRBV2 to TRBJ1-1; D gene unclear. CDR3 size: 16 residues. V was pared by 1 base and J by 10 bases, with 22 bases between. Looked up from germline, CDR1 is SNHLY and CDR2 is FYNNEI. The CDR3 is CASSEDGLRVSAGAFF. The CDR3 bases are TGTGCCAGCAGTGAAGATGGACTGCGGGTTTCGGCAGGAGCTTTCTTT.

This rearrangement joins TRBV2 to TRBJ2-5; 8 nucleotides line up with TRBD2. Trimming at V came to 4 bases and at J to 5 bases, leaving 3 bases not matched to a gene. In germline, CDR1 is SNHLY, CDR2 FYNNEI. CDR3 length equals 13 residues. The CDR3: CASSVVAGETQYF. The CDR3 DNA sequence: TGTGCCAGCAGTGTGGTAGCGGGGGAGACCCAGTACTTC.

The CDR3 sequence is CASSPYAGVAPEAFF. DNA for the CDR3: TGTGCCAGCAGCCCATACGCGGGAGTAGCCCCTGAAGCTTTCTTT. This rearrangement joins TRBV11-2 to TRBJ1-1, with D uncertain. The CDR3 extends over 15 amino acids. Germline CDR1 reads SGHAT; CDR2 reads FQNNGV. Trimming stripped 5 bases from V and 6 bases from J, with 19 bases between.

The V gene is TRBV6-5, the J gene TRBJ2-1, with a weak D call TRBD2 (6 bases). CDR3 length: 14 residues. With 6 bases removed from V and 8 bases from J, the gap between germline ends came to 17 bases. The V gene's germline CDR1 is MNHEY and CDR2 SVGAGI. The CDR3 DNA reads as TGTGCCAGCAGGCCGGGACTCCCAGGCCATGAGCAGTTCTTC. Translation gives CASRPGLPGHEQFF.

This chain uses TRBV6-4 with TRBJ1-1; D is ambiguous. The CDR3 consists of 13 residues. V dropped 5 bases and J dropped 1 base, with 8 bases sitting between them. CDR1 is MRHNA, CDR2 SNTAGT, per germline. The CDR3 sequence: CASSLSRNTEAFF. CDR3 DNA: TGTGCCAGCAGTCTTAGTAGGAACACTGAAGCTTTCTTT.

The chain carries TRBV2 and TRBJ2-1, with 8 bases aligning to TRBD2. With 8 bases clipped from V and 9 bases from J, the junction kept 18 bases outside the gene matches. Germline assignment: CDR1 SNHLY and CDR2 FYNNEI. The CDR3 extends over 16 amino acids. The CDR3 nucleotides are TGTGCCAGCTCCCGAAGCGGGGGCCACATGTCCGGTGAGCAGTTCTTC. Amino acid sequence: CASSRSGGHMSGEQFF.

The chain is built from TRBV25-1 and TRBJ2-1; 9 nucleotides align to TRBD2. CDR1 is MGHDK and CDR2 is SYGVNS in the germline V gene. CDR3 size: 14 residues. Losses at the gene ends were 4 bases for V and 3 bases for J; bases not matched to a gene: 1. CDR3 nucleotides: TGTGCCAGCAGTGTAGCGGGGGACTACAATGAGCAGTTCTTC. Protein: CASSVAGDYNEQFF. The variable domain in full, completed from reference TRBV25-1 and TRBJ2-1, reads EADIYQTPRYLVIGTGKKITLECSQTMGHDKMYWYQQDPGMELHLIHYSYGVNSTEKGDLSSESTVSRIRTEHFPLTLESARPSHTSQYLCASSVAGDYNEQFFGPGTRLTVL.

The chain is built from TRBV5-4 and TRBJ1-1; D unresolved. The CDR3 has 15 amino acids. Germline V gene data show CDR1 as SGHNT and CDR2 as YYREEE (reference sequence). V was trimmed by 4 bases and J by 4 bases, leaving 17 bases between them. The DNA for the CDR3 is TGTGCCAGCAGCACCTACATATGGGGAGGCACTGAAGCTTTCTTT. Protein: CASSTYIWGGTEAFF.